This T cell receptor beta chain stems from a study of blood T cell repertoires in COVID-19. This CDR3 is built from 15 residues. Germline V lookup: CDR1 MNHEY, CDR2 SVGEGT. J gave up 4 bases and V 1 base, and 3 bases lay outside the gene matches. Measured with immunoSEQ multiplex PCR; TCRdb has only the in-frame clones, and not every one. The top ten clones hold approximately 7.7% of a sample with more than 150,000 clones, around 80% of them seen once. This receptor was obtained from a woman aged 50 to 60 who had recovered from COVID-19. The sequenced material came from PBMCs or T cells enriched from blood (not recorded which). V gene TRBV6-2 or TRBV6-3 combines with J gene TRBJ2-7; 11 bases are shared with TRBD1. CDR3 in DNA: TGTGCCAGCAGTTACTACGGGACAGGGGGTTACGAGCAGTACTTC. This translates into CASSYYGTGGYEQYF.